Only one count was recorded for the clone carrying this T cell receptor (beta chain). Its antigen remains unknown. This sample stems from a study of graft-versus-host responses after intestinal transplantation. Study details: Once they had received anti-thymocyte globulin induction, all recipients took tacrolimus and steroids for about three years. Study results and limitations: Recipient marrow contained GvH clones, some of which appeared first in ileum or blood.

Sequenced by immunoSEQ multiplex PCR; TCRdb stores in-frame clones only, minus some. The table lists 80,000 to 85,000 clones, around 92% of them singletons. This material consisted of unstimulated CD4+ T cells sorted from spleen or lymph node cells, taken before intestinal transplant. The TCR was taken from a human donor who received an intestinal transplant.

DNA of the CDR3: TGTGCCTGGAGTGTAAAGCGGGGGCAACAAGAGACCCAGTACTTC. It is translated as CAWSVKRGQQETQYF. This chain connects TRBV30 to TRBJ2-5; 8 nucleotides line up with TRBD2. V lost 0 bases, J lost 2 bases, and 5 bases stayed unmatched. CDR1 is GTSNPN and CDR2 is SVGIG in the germline V gene (reference sequence). The CDR3 loop spans 15 amino acids.